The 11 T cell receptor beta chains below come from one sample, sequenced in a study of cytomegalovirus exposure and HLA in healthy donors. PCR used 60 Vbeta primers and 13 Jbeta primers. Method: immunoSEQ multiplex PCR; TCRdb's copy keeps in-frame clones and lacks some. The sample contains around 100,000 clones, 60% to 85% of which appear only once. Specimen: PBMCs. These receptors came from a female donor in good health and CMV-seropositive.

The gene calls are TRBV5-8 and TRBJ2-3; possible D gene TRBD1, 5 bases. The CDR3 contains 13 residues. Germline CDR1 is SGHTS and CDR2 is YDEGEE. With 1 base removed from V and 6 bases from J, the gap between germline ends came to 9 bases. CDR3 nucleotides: TGTGCCAGCAGCTTGCCAGGGCCCGATACGCAGTATTTT. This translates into CASSLPGPDTQYF.

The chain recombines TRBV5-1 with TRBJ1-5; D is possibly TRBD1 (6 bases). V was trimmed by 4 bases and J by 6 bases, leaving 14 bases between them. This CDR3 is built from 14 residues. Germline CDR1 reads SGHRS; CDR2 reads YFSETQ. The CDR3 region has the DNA TGCGCCAGCAGCCCACAGGGACATTCTCAGCCCCAGCATTTT. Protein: CASSPQGHSQPQHF.

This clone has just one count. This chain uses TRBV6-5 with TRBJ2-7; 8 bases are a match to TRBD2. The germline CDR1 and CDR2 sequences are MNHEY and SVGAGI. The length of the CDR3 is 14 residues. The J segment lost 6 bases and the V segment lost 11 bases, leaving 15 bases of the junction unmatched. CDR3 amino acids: CAGKGSGLVCEQYF. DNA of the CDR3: TGTGCCGGAAAAGGGTCGGGACTAGTCTGCGAGCAGTACTTC.

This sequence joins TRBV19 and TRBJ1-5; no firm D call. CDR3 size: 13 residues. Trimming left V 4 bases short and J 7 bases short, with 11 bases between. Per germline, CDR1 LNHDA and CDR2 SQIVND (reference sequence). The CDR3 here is CASSNFDTQPQHF. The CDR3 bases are TGTGCCAGTAGTAACTTCGACACCCAGCCCCAGCATTTT. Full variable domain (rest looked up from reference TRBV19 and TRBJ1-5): DGGITQSPKYLFRKEGQNVTLSCEQNLNHDAMYWYRQDPGQGLRLIYYSQIVNDFQKGDIAEGYSVSREKKESFPLTVTSAQKNPTAFYLCASSNFDTQPQHFGDGTRLSIL.

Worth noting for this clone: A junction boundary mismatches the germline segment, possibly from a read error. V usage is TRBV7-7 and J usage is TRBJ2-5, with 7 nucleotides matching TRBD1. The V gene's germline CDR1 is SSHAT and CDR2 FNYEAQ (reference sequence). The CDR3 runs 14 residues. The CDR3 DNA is TGTGCTAGCAGCTTAGCGCAGGGGGAAGAGACCCAGTACTTC. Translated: CASSLAQGEETQYF.

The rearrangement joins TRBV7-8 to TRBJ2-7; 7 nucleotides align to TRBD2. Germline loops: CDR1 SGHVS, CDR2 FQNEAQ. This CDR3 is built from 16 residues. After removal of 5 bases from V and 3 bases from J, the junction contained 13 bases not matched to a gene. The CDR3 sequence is CASSPDPGGRGYEQYF. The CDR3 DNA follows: TGTGCCAGCAGCCCGGACCCTGGGGGGAGGGGCTACGAGCAGTACTTC.

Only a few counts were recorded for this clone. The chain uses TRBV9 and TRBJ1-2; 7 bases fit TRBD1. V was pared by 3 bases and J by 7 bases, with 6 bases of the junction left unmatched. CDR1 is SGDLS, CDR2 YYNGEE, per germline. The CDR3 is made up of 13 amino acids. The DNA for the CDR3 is TGTGCCAGCAGCGGGGTAGGGGGCGTTGGCTACACCTTC. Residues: CASSGVGGVGYTF.

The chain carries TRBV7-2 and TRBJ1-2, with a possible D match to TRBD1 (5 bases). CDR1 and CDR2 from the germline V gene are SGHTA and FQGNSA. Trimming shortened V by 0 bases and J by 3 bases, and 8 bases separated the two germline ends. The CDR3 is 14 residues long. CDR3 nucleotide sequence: TGTGCCAGCAGCTTAGCACAGGCCTACTATGGCTACACCTTC. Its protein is CASSLAQAYYGYTF.

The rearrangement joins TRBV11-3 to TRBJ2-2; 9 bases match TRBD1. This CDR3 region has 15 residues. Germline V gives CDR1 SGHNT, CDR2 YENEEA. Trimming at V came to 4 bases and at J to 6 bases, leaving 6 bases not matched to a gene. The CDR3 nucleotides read TGTGCCAGCAGCTCGACAGGGGGGACGGCCGGGGAGCTGTTTTTT. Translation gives CASSSTGGTAGELFF.

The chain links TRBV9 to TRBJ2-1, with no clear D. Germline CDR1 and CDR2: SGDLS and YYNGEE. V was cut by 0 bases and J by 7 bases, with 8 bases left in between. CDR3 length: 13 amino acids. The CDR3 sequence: CASSVAGSNEQFF. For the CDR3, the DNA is TGTGCCAGCAGCGTAGCGGGTAGTAATGAGCAGTTCTTC. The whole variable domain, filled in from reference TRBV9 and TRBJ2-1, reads DSGVTQTPKHLITATGQRVTLRCSPRSGDLSVYWYQQSLDQGLQFLIQYYNGEERAKGNILERFSAQQFPDLHSELNLSSLELGDSALYFCASSVAGSNEQFFGPGTRLTVL.

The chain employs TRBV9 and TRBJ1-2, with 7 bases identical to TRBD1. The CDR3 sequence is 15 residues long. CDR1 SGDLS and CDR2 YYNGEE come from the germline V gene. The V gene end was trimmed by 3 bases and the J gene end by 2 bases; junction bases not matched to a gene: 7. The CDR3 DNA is TGTGCCAGCAGCGCCGGGACAGCACCAAACTATGGCTACACCTTC. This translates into CASSAGTAPNYGYTF.